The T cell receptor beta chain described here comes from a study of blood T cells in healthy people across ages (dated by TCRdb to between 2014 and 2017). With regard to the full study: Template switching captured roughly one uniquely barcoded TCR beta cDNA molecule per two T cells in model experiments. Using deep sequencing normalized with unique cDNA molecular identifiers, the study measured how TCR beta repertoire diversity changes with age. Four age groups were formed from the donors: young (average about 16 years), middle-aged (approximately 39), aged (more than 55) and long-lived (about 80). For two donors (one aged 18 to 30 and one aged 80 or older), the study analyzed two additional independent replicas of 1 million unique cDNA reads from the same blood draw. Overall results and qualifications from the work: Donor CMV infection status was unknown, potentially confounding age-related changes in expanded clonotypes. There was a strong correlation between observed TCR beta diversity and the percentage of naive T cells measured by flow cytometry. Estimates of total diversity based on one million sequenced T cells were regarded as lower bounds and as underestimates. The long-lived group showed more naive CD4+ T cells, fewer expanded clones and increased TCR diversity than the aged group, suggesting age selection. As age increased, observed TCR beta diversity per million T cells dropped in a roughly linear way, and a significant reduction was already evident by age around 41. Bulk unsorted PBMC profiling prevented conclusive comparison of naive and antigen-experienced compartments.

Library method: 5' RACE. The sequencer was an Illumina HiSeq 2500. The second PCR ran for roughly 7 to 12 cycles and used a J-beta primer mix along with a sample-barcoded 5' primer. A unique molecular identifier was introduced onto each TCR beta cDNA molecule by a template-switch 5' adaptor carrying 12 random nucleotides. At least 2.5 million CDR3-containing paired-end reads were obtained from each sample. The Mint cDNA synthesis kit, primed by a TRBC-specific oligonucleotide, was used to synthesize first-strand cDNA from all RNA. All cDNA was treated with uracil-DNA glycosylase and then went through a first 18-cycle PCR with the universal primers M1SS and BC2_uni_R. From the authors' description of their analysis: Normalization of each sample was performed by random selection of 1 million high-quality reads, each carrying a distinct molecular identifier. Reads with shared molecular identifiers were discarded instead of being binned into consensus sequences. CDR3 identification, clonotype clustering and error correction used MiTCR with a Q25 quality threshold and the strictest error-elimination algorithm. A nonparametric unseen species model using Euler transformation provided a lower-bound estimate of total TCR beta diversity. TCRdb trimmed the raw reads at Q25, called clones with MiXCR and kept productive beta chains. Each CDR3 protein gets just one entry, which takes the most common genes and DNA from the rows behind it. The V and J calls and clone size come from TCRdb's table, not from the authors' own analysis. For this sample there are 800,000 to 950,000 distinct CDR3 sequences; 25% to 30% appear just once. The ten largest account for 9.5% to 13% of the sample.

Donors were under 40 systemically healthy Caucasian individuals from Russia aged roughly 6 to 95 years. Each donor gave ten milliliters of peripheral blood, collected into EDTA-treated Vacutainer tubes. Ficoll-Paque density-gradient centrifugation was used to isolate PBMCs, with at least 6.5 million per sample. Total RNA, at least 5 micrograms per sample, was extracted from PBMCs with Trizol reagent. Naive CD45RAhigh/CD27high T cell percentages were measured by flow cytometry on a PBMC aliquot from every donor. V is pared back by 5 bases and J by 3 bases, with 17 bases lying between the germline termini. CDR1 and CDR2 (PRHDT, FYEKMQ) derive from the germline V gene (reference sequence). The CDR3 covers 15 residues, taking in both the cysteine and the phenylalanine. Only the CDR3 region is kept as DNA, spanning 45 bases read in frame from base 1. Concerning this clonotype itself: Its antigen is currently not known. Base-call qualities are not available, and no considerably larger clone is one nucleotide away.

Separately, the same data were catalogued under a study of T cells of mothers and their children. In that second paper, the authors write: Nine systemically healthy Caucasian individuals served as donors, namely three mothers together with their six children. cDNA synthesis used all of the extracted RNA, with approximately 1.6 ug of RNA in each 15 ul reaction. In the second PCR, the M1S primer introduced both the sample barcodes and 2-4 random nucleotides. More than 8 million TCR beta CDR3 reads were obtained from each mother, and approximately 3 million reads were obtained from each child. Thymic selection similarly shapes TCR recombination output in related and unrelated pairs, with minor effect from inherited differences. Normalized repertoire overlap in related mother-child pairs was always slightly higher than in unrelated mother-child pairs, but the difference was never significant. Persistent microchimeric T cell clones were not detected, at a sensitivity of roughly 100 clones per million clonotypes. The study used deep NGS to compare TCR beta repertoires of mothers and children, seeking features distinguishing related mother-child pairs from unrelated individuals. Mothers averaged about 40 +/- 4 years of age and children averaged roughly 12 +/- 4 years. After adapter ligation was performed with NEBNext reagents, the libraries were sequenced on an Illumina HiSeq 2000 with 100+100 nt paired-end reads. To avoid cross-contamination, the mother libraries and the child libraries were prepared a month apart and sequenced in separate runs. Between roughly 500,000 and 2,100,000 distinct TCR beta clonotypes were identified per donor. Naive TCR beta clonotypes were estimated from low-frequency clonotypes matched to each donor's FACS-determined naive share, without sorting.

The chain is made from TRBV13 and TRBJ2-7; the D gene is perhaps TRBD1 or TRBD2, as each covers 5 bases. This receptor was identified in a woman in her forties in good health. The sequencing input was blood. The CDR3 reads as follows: CASSSGGHRDYEQYF. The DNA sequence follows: TGTGCCAGCAGCAGTGGAGGACATCGAGACTACGAGCAGTACTTC.